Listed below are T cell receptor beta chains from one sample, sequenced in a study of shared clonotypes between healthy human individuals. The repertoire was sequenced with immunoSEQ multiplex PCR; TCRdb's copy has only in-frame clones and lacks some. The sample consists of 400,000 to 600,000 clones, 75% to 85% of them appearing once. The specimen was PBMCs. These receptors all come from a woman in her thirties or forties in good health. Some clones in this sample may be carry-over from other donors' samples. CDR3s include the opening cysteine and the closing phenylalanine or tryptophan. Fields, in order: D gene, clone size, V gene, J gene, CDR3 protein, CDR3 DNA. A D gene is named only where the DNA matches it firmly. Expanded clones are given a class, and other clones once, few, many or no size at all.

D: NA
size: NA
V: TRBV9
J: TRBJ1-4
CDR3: CASSPVPGGGSNEKLFF
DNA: TGTGCCAGCAGCCCGGTCCCCGGGGGGGGGAGTAATGAAAAACTGTTTTTT

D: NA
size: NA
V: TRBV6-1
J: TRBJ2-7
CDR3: CASSQLTSSYEQYF
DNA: TGTGCCAGCAGTCAACTCACAAGCTCCTACGAGCAGTACTTC

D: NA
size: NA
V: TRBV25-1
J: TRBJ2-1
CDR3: CATAYNEQFF
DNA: TGTGCCACAGCATACAATGAGCAGTTCTTC

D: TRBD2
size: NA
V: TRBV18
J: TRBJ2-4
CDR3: CASSPRGTSGRTYF
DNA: TGTGCCAGCTCACCAAGAGGGACTAGCGGCCGTACGTACTTC

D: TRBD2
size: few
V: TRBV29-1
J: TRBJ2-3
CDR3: CSVAGGTWGTDTQYF
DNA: TGCAGCGTTGCGGGAGGCACGTGGGGCACAGATACGCAGTATTTT

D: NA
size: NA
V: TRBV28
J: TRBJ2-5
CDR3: CASSSRRDSGWETQYF
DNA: TGTGCCAGCAGTTCTCGCCGGGACAGCGGGTGGGAGACCCAGTACTTC

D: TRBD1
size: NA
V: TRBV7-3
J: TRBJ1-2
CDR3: CASSLGGTGYGYTF
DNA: TGTGCCAGCAGCTTAGGAGGGACAGGGTATGGCTACACCTTC

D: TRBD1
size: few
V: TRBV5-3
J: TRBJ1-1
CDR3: CARGLLDRAWAEAFF
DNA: TGTGCCAGAGGCCTATTAGACAGGGCGTGGGCTGAAGCTTTCTTT

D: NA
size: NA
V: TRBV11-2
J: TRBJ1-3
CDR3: CASSFRAGNTIYF
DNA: TGTGCCAGCAGCTTCAGGGCTGGAAACACCATATATTTT

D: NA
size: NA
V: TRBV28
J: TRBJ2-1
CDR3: CASSGVTGPYNEQFF
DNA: TGTGCCAGCAGTGGGGTAACGGGCCCCTACAATGAGCAGTTCTTC

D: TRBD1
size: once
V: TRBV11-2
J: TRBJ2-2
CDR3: CASSLSARQGAGELFF
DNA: TGTGCCAGCAGCTTATCAGCGCGGCAGGGGGCCGGGGAGCTGTTTTTT

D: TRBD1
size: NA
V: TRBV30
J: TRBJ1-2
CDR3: CAWSVSGTGATYGYTF
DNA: TGTGCCTGGAGTGTATCTGGGACAGGGGCCACCTATGGCTACACCTTC

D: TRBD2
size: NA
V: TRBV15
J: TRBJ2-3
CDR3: CATGRGGNTDTQYF
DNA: TGTGCCACCGGCCGGGGGGGGAATACAGATACGCAGTATTTT

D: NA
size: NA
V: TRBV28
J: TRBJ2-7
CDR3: CASSLLRQVPGEQYF
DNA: TGTGCCAGCAGTTTACTCAGACAGGTACCGGGCGAGCAGTACTTC

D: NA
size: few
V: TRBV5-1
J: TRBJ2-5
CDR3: CASTEATGEGTQYF
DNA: TGCGCCAGCACCGAGGCTACCGGGGAAGGGACCCAGTACTTC

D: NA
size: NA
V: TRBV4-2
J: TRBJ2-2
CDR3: CASSQESVNTGELFF
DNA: TGTGCCAGCAGCCAAGAATCAGTGAACACCGGGGAGCTGTTTTTT

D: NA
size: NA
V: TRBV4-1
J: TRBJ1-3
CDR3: CASSQDKGVLVNTIYF
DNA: TGCGCCAGCAGCCAGGACAAAGGGGTTTTAGTTAACACCATATATTTT

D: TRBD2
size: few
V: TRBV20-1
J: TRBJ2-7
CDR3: CSARAGGIGYF
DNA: TGCAGTGCTAGAGCCGGGGGGATCGGGTACTTC

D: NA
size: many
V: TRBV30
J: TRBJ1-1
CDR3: CAWSVRGVGTEAFF
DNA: TGTGCCTGGAGTGTTCGAGGGGTAGGGACTGAAGCTTTCTTT

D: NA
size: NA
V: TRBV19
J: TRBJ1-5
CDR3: CASRPWEGSNQPQHF
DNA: TGTGCCAGTAGGCCCTGGGAGGGATCCAATCAGCCCCAGCATTTT

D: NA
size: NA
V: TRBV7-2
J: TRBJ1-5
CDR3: CASSLTPTVTRGQPQHF
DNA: TGTGCCAGCAGCTTAACCCCCACGGTCACTAGAGGACAGCCCCAGCATTTT

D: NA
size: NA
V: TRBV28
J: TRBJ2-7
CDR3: CASSRQAPYEQYF
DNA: TGTGCCAGCAGCCGACAGGCACCCTACGAGCAGTACTTC

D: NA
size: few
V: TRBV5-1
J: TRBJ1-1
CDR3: CASSEQGNTEAFF
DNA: TGCGCCAGCAGCGAACAGGGTAACACTGAAGCTTTCTTT

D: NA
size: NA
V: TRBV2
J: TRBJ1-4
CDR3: CASRARGELSTNEKLFF
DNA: TGTGCCAGCAGGGCCCGGGGGGAACTGTCAACTAATGAAAAACTGTTTTTT

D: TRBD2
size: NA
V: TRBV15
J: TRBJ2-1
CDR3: CATSRGVSGGRAYNEQFF
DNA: TGTGCCACCAGCAGAGGCGTCTCAGGCGGGAGGGCCTACAATGAGCAGTTCTTC

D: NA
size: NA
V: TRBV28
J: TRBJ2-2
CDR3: CASTSTRWGELFF
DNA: TGTGCCAGCACTTCAACCCGGTGGGGGGAGCTGTTTTTT

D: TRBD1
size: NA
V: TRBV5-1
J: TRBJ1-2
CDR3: CASNLGGQGYYTF
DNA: TGCGCCAGCAACTTAGGGGGACAGGGCTACTACACCTTC

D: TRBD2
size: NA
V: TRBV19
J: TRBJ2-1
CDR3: CASSIDLASGTYNEQFF
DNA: TGTGCCAGTAGTATAGATCTGGCTAGCGGGACCTACAATGAGCAGTTCTTC

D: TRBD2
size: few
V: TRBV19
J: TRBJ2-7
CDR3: CASKGLDPYEQYF
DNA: TGTGCCAGTAAGGGACTAGACCCCTACGAGCAGTACTTC

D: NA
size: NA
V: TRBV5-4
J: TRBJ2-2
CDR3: CASSLDGGTGELFF
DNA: TGTGCCAGCAGCTTGGATGGAGGCACCGGGGAGCTGTTTTTT

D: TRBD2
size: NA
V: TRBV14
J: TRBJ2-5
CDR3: CASSQEVGLAGVETQYF
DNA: TGTGCCAGCAGCCAAGAGGTTGGACTAGCGGGAGTAGAGACCCAGTACTTC